Each of the 21 T cell receptor beta chains below was sequenced from the same sample in a study of blood T cell repertoires in COVID-19. Here immunoSEQ multiplex PCR was the method, and the copy in TCRdb shows in-frame clones only, minus some. The table has roughly 82,000 clones, about nine tenths seen once. Sequenced: peripheral blood. These receptors came from a woman in her forties or fifties in a cohort sampled during active COVID-19.

Comment on this clone: This CDR3 is also generated by other DNA sequences in the sample. This chain connects TRBV18 to TRBJ1-1, with D perhaps matching TRBD1 (5 bases). There are 13 residues in the CDR3. The germline CDR1 and CDR2 sequences are KGHSH and LQKENI. Trimming took off 3 bases at V and 1 base at J, with 6 bases between the two ends. CDR3 amino acids: CASSPGQNTEAFF. The CDR3 DNA reads TGTGCCAGCTCACCTGGACAGAACACTGAAGCTTTCTTT.

This clone has only one observation. This chain links TRBV7-9 with TRBJ2-5; 8 bases match TRBD1. The CDR3 runs to 15 residues. The V gene end was trimmed by 5 bases and the J gene end by 1 base; junction bases not matched to a gene: 6. Looked up from germline, CDR1 is SEHNR and CDR2 is FQNEAQ (reference sequence). Written as DNA, the CDR3 is TGTGCCAGCAGCGACAGGGGCCGGGCCCAAGAGACCCAGTACTTC. Protein sequence: CASSDRGRAQETQYF.

This sequence joins TRBV28 and TRBJ1-5, with 10 nucleotides matching TRBD1. Trimming cost V 2 bases and J 5 bases; bases outside gene matches: 6. This CDR3 comprises 16 residues. Germline CDR1 MDHEN, CDR2 SYDVKM. The CDR3 here is CASSLAPGQGYQPQHF. The DNA of the CDR3 is TGTGCCAGCAGTTTAGCTCCGGGACAGGGGTATCAGCCCCAGCATTTT.

This chain links TRBV15 with TRBJ2-7; 7 nucleotides match TRBD1. Germline CDR1 reads LNHNV; CDR2 reads YYDKDF (reference sequence). Unmatched junction bases numbered 10, after V lost 1 base and J lost 7 bases. The CDR3 has 15 residues. Written as DNA, the CDR3 is TGTGCCACCAGCAGAGGACAGGGCCTAGAAGGGGAGCAGTACTTC. Translated: CATSRGQGLEGEQYF.

The rearrangement links TRBV29-1 to TRBJ2-1; D might be TRBD2 (6 bases). V dropped 6 bases and J dropped 3 bases, with 15 bases sitting between them. This CDR3 comprises 14 residues. Germline V CDR1 and CDR2: SQVTM, ANQGSEA. The CDR3 sequence: CSVEAGSFYNEQFF. The CDR3, as DNA: TGCAGCGTCGAGGCCGGGAGCTTCTACAATGAGCAGTTCTTC.

The chain couples TRBV9 to TRBJ2-1, with D perhaps matching TRBD2 (6 bases). Germline V gives CDR1 SGDLS, CDR2 YYNGEE. Trimming took 0 bases from V and 11 from J, leaving 9 bases between them. This CDR3 has 12 amino acids. The CDR3: CASSVVRGQQFF. The CDR3 bases are TGTGCCAGCAGCGTAGTGCGGGGTCAGCAGTTCTTC. The full variable domain, in which reference TRBV9 and TRBJ2-1 provide the parts outside the CDR3, is DSGVTQTPKHLITATGQRVTLRCSPRSGDLSVYWYQQSLDQGLQFLIQYYNGEERAKGNILERFSAQQFPDLHSELNLSSLELGDSALYFCASSVVRGQQFFGPGTRLTVL.

This chain joins TRBV28 and TRBJ1-3; D remains ambiguous. The V end was cut by 6 bases, the J end by 0 bases, with 9 bases between. CDR1 and CDR2 from the germline V gene are MDHEN and SYDVKM. The CDR3 contains 14 residues. CDR3: CASRTVLSGNTIYF. CDR3 coding DNA: TGTGCCAGCAGAACAGTGCTCTCTGGAAACACCATATATTTT.

V usage is TRBV11-2 and J usage is TRBJ2-2; the D gene is possibly TRBD2 (6 bases). V was pared by 1 base and J by 0 bases, with 12 bases between. This CDR3 contains 17 residues. Germline CDR1 reads SGHAT; CDR2 reads FQNNGV. The DNA for the CDR3 is TGTGCCAGCAGCTTAGGATACTTAGCGGCGAACACCGGGGAGCTGTTTTTT. Translating gives CASSLGYLAANTGELFF.

This clone was detected once. V is TRBV19 and J is TRBJ1-5; 10 positions match TRBD1. The CDR3 is 16 residues long. In germline, CDR1 is LNHDA, CDR2 SQIVND (reference sequence). Trimming at V came to 9 bases and at J to 5 bases, leaving 13 bases not matched to a gene. The CDR3: CASKRRDRGDHQPQHF. The CDR3 nucleotides are TGTGCCAGCAAACGCCGGGACAGGGGAGATCATCAGCCCCAGCATTTT. Supplemented by reference TRBV19 and TRBJ1-5, the full variable domain reads DGGITQSPKYLFRKEGQNVTLSCEQNLNHDAMYWYRQDPGQGLRLIYYSQIVNDFQKGDIAEGYSVSREKKESFPLTVTSAQKNPTAFYLCASKRRDRGDHQPQHFGDGTRLSIL.

The chain joins TRBV24-1 to TRBJ2-7; the D is unclear. Trimming pared 3 bases from V and 2 bases from J, leaving 10 bases between. From germline, CDR1 is KGHDR and CDR2 SFDVKD. The CDR3 length is 14 residues. CDR3 sequence reads: CATSDTREPYEQYF. Written as DNA, the CDR3 is TGTGCCACCAGTGATACGCGAGAGCCCTACGAGCAGTACTTC.

This chain connects TRBV19 to TRBJ2-7; maybe TRBD1 (6 bases). The germline V gene encodes CDR1 LNHDA and CDR2 SQIVND (reference sequence). The CDR3 is made up of 14 amino acids. The V and J ends lost 2 bases and 3 bases respectively, with 11 bases between them. The chain's CDR3 is CASSITGLFYEQYF. In DNA, the CDR3 is TGTGCCAGTAGTATAACAGGGCTTTTCTACGAGCAGTACTTC.

V usage is TRBV28 and J usage is TRBJ2-1; the match to TRBD2 covers 14 bases. The V gene end was trimmed by 7 bases and the J gene end by 10 bases; junction bases not matched to a gene: 9. The CDR3 extends over 15 amino acids. Germline CDR1 reads MDHEN; CDR2 reads SYDVKM. CDR3 sequence: CASITGTSGRGEQFF. The CDR3 bases are TGTGCCAGCATTACCGGGACTAGCGGGAGAGGGGAGCAGTTCTTC.

This clone was recorded once. This chain uses TRBV28 with TRBJ1-6; tentative D call: TRBD1 (6 bases). The germline V gene encodes CDR1 MDHEN and CDR2 SYDVKM. V lost 4 bases, J lost 7 bases, and 11 bases lay in between. This CDR3 is 14 amino acids long. CDR3 nucleotide sequence: TGTGCCAGCAGTTCGCAGGGGAACAATTCACCCCTCCACTTT. It yields the protein CASSSQGNNSPLHF.

J is TRBJ1-2 and V is TRBV6-6, with D maybe TRBD1 (6 bases). The ends were cut back, 6 bases at V and 6 bases at J, with 17 bases in the middle. The CDR3 loop spans 14 amino acids. CDR1 MNHNY and CDR2 SVGAGI come from the germline V gene (reference sequence). CDR3: CASSPTRTVDGYTF. As DNA, the CDR3 is TGTGCCAGCAGCCCCACCCGGACAGTCGATGGCTACACCTTC.

This chain joins TRBV6-2 or TRBV6-3 and TRBJ2-4, with 9 bases matching TRBD2. The CDR3 is 15 amino acids. Germline lookup yields CDR1 MNHEY and CDR2 SVGEGT. The V gene end was trimmed by 5 bases and the J gene end by 0 bases; junction bases not matched to a gene: 2. Written as DNA, the CDR3 is TGTGCCAGCAGTAGACTAGCGGTAGCCAAAAACATTCAGTACTTC. Translation gives CASSRLAVAKNIQYF.

The V gene is TRBV28, the J gene TRBJ1-3; 9 bases fit TRBD1. Germline V gene sequence: CDR1 MDHEN, CDR2 SYDVKM. This CDR3 is 15 amino acids long. The V segment lost 11 bases and the J segment 0 bases; nucleotides outside the gene matches: 8. The CDR3 here is CAAGTGHLSGNTIYF. CDR3 nucleotides: TGTGCCGCCGGGACAGGGCACCTCTCTGGAAACACCATATATTTT.

This rearrangement joins TRBV18 to TRBJ2-1, with D possibly matching TRBD2 (6 bases). The germline CDR1 and CDR2 sequences are KGHSH and LQKENI. The CDR3 covers 17 residues. V shed 0 bases and J shed 0 bases, with 12 bases lying between them. The CDR3 protein is CASSPPSGGSSYNEQFF. The CDR3 region has the DNA TGTGCCAGCTCACCACCGTCTGGAGGGAGCTCCTACAATGAGCAGTTCTTC.

Remarks on this clone: This CDR3 is also generated by other DNA sequences in the sample. The V and J genes are TRBV5-6 and TRBJ1-6; TRBD1 matches 9 bases. The CDR3 contains 17 residues. CDR1 SGHDT and CDR2 YYEEEE come from the germline V gene. J was trimmed by 5 bases and V by 4 bases; bases with no gene match: 10. The CDR3 region is CASSLWVNRGHNSPLHF. Here the CDR3 DNA reads TGTGCCAGCAGCCTGTGGGTTAACAGGGGGCATAATTCACCCCTCCACTTT.

The chain recombines TRBV2 with TRBJ1-1; 7 bases agree with TRBD1. From germline, CDR1 is SNHLY and CDR2 FYNNEI. This CDR3 contains 15 residues. The trim removed 2 bases at V and 6 bases at J, leaving 9 bases unmatched. The CDR3 spells CASSELKTGSAEAFF. In DNA form, the CDR3 reads TGTGCCAGCAGTGAACTTAAGACAGGGTCGGCTGAAGCTTTCTTT.

This chain links TRBV14 with TRBJ2-1; 9 nucleotides line up with TRBD1. The CDR3 runs 17 residues. Looked up from germline, CDR1 is SGHDN and CDR2 is FVKESK. V was clipped by 3 bases and J by 4 bases; unmatched bases: 10. The CDR3 region has the DNA TGTGCCAGCAGCCATACTAAATGGACAGGGGATTACAATGAGCAGTTCTTC. Amino acids: CASSHTKWTGDYNEQFF.

This chain connects TRBV11-2 to TRBJ2-7, with D unclear. Looked up from germline, CDR1 is SGHAT and CDR2 is FQNNGV. V lost 1 base to trimming and J lost 7 bases, with 14 bases between them. The CDR3 extends over 14 amino acids. The CDR3, as DNA: TGTGCCAGCAGCTTAGGATACACCGTCGAAGAGCAGTACTTC. Translation gives CASSLGYTVEEQYF.